This TCR beta chain originates from a study of human T cells and chemical hapten exposure. As for this clonotype: This sequence may be a read error, since a much larger clone differs from it by one base.

From the RACE reads, TCRdb called clonotypes with MiXCR, one entry per CDR3 protein. The repertoire has about 84,000 distinct CDR3 sequences, 10% to 12% of them found once; the top ten carry 3% to 4%. V shed 3 bases and J shed 1 base, with 13 bases lying between them. CDR1 is MNHEY and CDR2 is SMNVEV in the germline V gene (reference sequence). The length of the CDR3 is 16 residues. Time point denoted: patch test 3, about 24 weeks after DPC sensitization. Sample treatment: therapeutic diphenylcyclopropenone sensitization with weekly scalp DPC. The sample here was whole blood, taken in connection with sensitization to the hapten diphenylcyclopropenone (DPC). This TCR was sampled from a woman aged 45-65 years with alopecia areata. Some clones in this sample may be carry-over from other donors' samples. V gene TRBV27 combines with J gene TRBJ2-4, with D hard to call. The CDR3 DNA follows: TGTGCCAGCAGTTTTCTTTCGGAGTCGGCCAAAAACATTCAGTACTTC. Encoded protein: CASSFLSESAKNIQYF.